This T cell receptor (beta chain) was captured by sequencing in a study of graft-versus-host responses after intestinal transplantation. Across the study: Transplants given to recipients were multivisceral, liver-intestinal, or isolated intestinal. Anti-thymocyte globulin was used for induction in all recipients, who then took tacrolimus and steroids for approximately 3 years. Findings of the study overall: GvH clonotypes were identified within recipient marrow, with a subset emerging first in ileum or blood. Circulating GvH clones peaking coincided with falling HvG clones soon after transplant.

TCRdb's table, derived via immunoSEQ multiplex PCR, lists solely in-frame clones and lacks some. The data hold more than 90,000 clones, with around 94% observed a single time. This CDR3 region has 11 residues. Germline assignment: CDR1 SQVTM and CDR2 ANQGSEA. After removal of 7 bases from V and 6 bases from J, the junction contained 4 bases not matched to a gene. In the case of this clone: Its antigen is as yet unknown.

The clonotype comes from a human donor who was the organ donor for an intestinal transplant. The specimen was unstimulated CD8+ T cells sorted from spleen or lymph node cells, collected before transplant. The V gene is TRBV29-1, the J gene TRBJ1-1, with TRBD1 matching over 8 bases. The CDR3 sequence: CSDRGDAEAFF. The CDR3 DNA reads TGCAGCGACAGGGGGGACGCTGAAGCTTTCTTT.